A single sample is the source of the 16 T cell receptor beta chains below, sequenced in a study of CD8 T cells in Susac syndrome. RNA totalling roughly 0.45 to 1 ug underwent reverse transcription with random hexamers. TCRdb re-analysed the immunoSEQ multiplex PCR reads in MiXCR, keeping a single row per CDR3 protein. The data show approximately 160,000 distinct CDR3 sequences, 85% to 95% seen once. The sequencing sample was made of CD4+ T cells from PBMCs. These receptors were collected from a human donor with multiple sclerosis.

The chain employs TRBV4-3 and TRBJ2-2, with D perhaps matching TRBD1 or TRBD2 (5 bases each). Germline V gene lookup returns CDR1 LGHNA and CDR2 YSLEER. The CDR3 is 16 residues long. Trimming shortened V by 0 bases and J by 8 bases, and 16 bases separated the two germline ends. DNA of the CDR3: TGCGCCAGCAGCCAAGAGGGGCTCCTAGGAGGAGGGGAGCTGTTTTTT. Translated: CASSQEGLLGGGELFF.

The V call is TRBV5-1, the J call TRBJ2-4, with D uncertain. This CDR3 contains 15 residues. Trimming shortened V by 5 bases and J by 0 bases, and 12 bases separated the two germline ends. Germline V gene data show CDR1 as SGHRS and CDR2 as YFSETQ. The CDR3 sequence: CASRAGGTAKNIQYF. CDR3 bases: TGCGCCAGCAGGGCAGGCGGAACAGCCAAAAACATTCAGTACTTC.

CDR3 DNA: TGTGCCAGTGGGGACAGGGGAGAAAACATTCAGTACTTC. Translation: CASGDRGENIQYF. The gene calls are TRBV19 and TRBJ2-4, with 10 bases identical to TRBD1. The V gene end was trimmed by 8 bases and the J gene end by 5 bases; junction bases not matched to a gene: 3. Germline V gene data show CDR1 as LNHDA and CDR2 as SQIVND (reference sequence). The CDR3 runs to 13 residues.

The chain links TRBV10-3 to TRBJ1-1; D ambiguous. V dropped 2 bases and J dropped 1 base, with 11 bases sitting between them. The CDR3 runs 15 residues. CDR1 is ENHRY and CDR2 is SYGVKD in the germline V gene. CDR3 protein: CAISEVLVSNTEAFF. CDR3 in DNA: TGTGCCATCAGTGAGGTCTTGGTCTCGAACACTGAAGCTTTCTTT.

The genes are TRBV7-2 and TRBJ2-7; D not certain. Germline V CDR1 and CDR2: SGHTA, FQGNSA. The CDR3 totals 14 residues. V lost 2 bases to trimming and J lost 3 bases, with 11 bases between them. The CDR3 nucleotides read TGTGCCAGCAGCTTAAAGGGATCGGGCTACGAGCAGTACTTC. Protein: CASSLKGSGYEQYF.

This chain connects TRBV5-1 to TRBJ1-6; 9 nucleotides agree with TRBD1. Germline CDR1 is SGHRS and CDR2 is YFSETQ. V trimming: 4 bases; J trimming: 6 bases; junction bases outside the gene matches: 5. CDR3 length: 15 residues. The chain's CDR3 is CASSVGGQGNSPLHF. CDR3 coding DNA: TGCGCCAGCAGCGTGGGGGGACAGGGTAATTCACCCCTCCACTTT.

The chain employs TRBV5-1 and TRBJ2-7, with 11 positions matching TRBD1. Per germline, CDR1 SGHRS and CDR2 YFSETQ. The ends lost 0 bases at V and 6 bases at J; junction bases unmatched: 2. CDR3 length equals 14 residues. CDR3 in amino acids: CASSLEGQGGEQYF. CDR3 sequence (DNA): TGCGCCAGCAGCTTGGAGGGACAGGGGGGCGAGCAGTACTTC.

The rearrangement uses TRBV9 and TRBJ2-3, with unresolved D. The CDR3 spans 13 residues. Trimming shortened V by 4 bases and J by 2 bases, and 8 bases separated the two germline ends. Germline lookup yields CDR1 SGDLS and CDR2 YYNGEE. CDR3 amino acids: CASSPIATDTQYF. The CDR3 nucleotides are TGTGCCAGCAGCCCTATAGCCACAGATACGCAGTATTTT.

V is TRBV7-2 and J is TRBJ2-3; no clear D. CDR1 and CDR2 from the germline V gene are SGHTA and FQGNSA. This CDR3 is built from 15 residues. V lost 1 base and J lost 2, with 10 bases in between. The CDR3, as DNA: TGTGCCAGCAGCTTAGTAAGTGCGACCACAGATACGCAGTATTTT. Protein sequence: CASSLVSATTDTQYF.

The chain carries TRBV7-2 and TRBJ1-3; possibly TRBD1 for D (5 bases). Trimming removed 7 bases from V and 4 bases from J, with 14 bases in between. This CDR3 is 14 amino acids long. Germline loops: CDR1 SGHTA, CDR2 FQGNSA. The CDR3 loop reads CASILMPGGNTIYF. The CDR3 DNA sequence: TGTGCCAGCATCCTAATGCCAGGGGGAAACACCATATATTTT.

The genes are TRBV29-1 and TRBJ2-5; D is undetermined. V lost 6 bases and J lost 0, with 8 bases in between. CDR3 length: 12 amino acids. Germline V CDR1 and CDR2: SQVTM, ANQGSEA. The CDR3 DNA reads as TGCAGCGTCCAGCAAAACCAAGAGACCCAGTACTTC. This codes for CSVQQNQETQYF.

The V call is TRBV2, the J call TRBJ1-5; TRBD1 is a possible D gene (5 bases). Looked up from germline, CDR1 is SNHLY and CDR2 is FYNNEI. The V end was cut by 7 bases, the J end by 3 bases, with 13 bases between. The CDR3 is made up of 14 amino acids. This CDR3 is CASTRQTYNQPQHF. CDR3 DNA sequence: TGTGCCAGCACGAGACAGACCTACAATCAGCCCCAGCATTTT.

In DNA, the CDR3 is TGTGCCAGCAAGCAAGTGGGCAGGGGTAACTACGAGCAGTACTTC. Encoded protein: CASKQVGRGNYEQYF. The J gene is TRBJ2-7, the V gene TRBV3-1; possibly TRBD1 for D (6 bases). CDR1 and CDR2 from the germline V gene are LGHDT and YNNKEL (reference sequence). The CDR3 loop spans 15 amino acids. Trimming took 7 bases from V and 3 from J, leaving 19 bases between them.

J is TRBJ2-5 and V is TRBV6-2 or TRBV6-3; TRBD1 might be the D (6 bases). Germline V gene lookup returns CDR1 MNHEY and CDR2 SVGEGT. The CDR3 contains 14 residues. V was cut by 2 bases and J by 5 bases, with 12 bases left in between. The CDR3 sequence is CASSYGGGLETQYF. For the CDR3, the DNA is TGTGCCAGCAGTTACGGTGGGGGCTTGGAGACCCAGTACTTC.

This chain uses TRBV19 with TRBJ2-6; the D gene is possibly TRBD1 (5 bases). The CDR3 length is 15 residues. Germline V gene lookup returns CDR1 LNHDA and CDR2 SQIVND (reference sequence). The V gene lost 6 bases and the J gene lost 2 bases, with 11 bases spanning the gap. CDR3 sequence reads: CASRSQGTGANVLTF. The DNA of the CDR3 is TGTGCCAGTAGATCTCAGGGAACTGGGGCCAACGTCCTGACTTTC.

The V call is TRBV10-3, the J call TRBJ2-3; 8 nucleotides agree with TRBD2. This CDR3 region has 16 residues. In germline, CDR1 is ENHRY, CDR2 SYGVKD. Losses at the gene ends were 1 base for V and 3 bases for J; bases not matched to a gene: 6. CDR3 sequence reads: CAISEFSGVRTDTQYF. The DNA of the CDR3 is TGTGCCATCAGTGAGTTTAGCGGGGTCAGAACAGATACGCAGTATTTT.